The present TCR beta chain was sequenced within a study of spatial heterogeneity in lung cancer. TCRdb re-derived calls from the 5' RACE reads in MiXCR, one entry per CDR3 protein. The table records fewer than 20,000 distinct CDR3 sequences, around 6.8% of them present only once. Whole-study results and caveats: Counts of expanded intratumoral alpha and beta TCRs tracked tumor mutation counts.

The length of the CDR3 is 13 residues. Per germline, CDR1 SGHTA and CDR2 FQGNSA. Trimming shortened V by 2 bases and J by 1 base, and 4 bases separated the two germline ends. The time point here: sample taken at primary tumor resection. A word on this clonotype: Its antigen remains unknown.

This TCR was sampled from a female donor with early-stage non-small cell lung cancer. The input for sequencing was lung tumor tissue, taken at surgery. The chain employs TRBV7-2 and TRBJ2-3; D not certain. The CDR3 nucleotides read TGTGCCAGCAGCTTACACGGCACAGATACGCAGTATTTT. Translation gives CASSLHGTDTQYF.